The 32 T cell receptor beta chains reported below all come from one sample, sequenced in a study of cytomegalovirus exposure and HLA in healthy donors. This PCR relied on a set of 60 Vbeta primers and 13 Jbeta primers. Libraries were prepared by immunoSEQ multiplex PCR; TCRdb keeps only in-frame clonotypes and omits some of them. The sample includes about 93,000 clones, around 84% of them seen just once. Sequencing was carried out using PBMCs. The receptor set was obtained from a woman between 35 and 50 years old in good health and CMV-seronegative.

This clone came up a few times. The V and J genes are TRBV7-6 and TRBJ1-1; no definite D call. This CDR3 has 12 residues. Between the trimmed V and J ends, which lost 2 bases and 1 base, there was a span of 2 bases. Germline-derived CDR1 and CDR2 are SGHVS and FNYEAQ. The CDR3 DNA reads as TGTGCCAGCAGCTTACAGAACACTGAAGCTTTCTTT. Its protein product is CASSLQNTEAFF. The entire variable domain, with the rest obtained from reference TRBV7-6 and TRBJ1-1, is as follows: GAGVSQSPRYKVTKRGQDVALRCDPISGHVSLYWYRQALGQGPEFLTYFNYEAQQDKSGLPNDRFSAERPEGSISTLTIQRTEQRDSAMYRCASSLQNTEAFFGQGTRLTVV.

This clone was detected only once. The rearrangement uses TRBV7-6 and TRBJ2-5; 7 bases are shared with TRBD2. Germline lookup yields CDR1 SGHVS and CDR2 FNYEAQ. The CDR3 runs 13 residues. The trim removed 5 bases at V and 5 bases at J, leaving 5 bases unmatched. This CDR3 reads CASSQVGGETQYF. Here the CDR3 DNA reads TGTGCCAGCAGCCAAGTCGGGGGGGAGACCCAGTACTTC.

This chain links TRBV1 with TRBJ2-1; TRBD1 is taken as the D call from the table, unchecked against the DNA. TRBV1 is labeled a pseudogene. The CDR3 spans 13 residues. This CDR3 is CTSSQDSGNEQFF. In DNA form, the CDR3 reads TGCACCAGCAGCCAAGATTCAGGGAATGAGCAGTTCTTC.

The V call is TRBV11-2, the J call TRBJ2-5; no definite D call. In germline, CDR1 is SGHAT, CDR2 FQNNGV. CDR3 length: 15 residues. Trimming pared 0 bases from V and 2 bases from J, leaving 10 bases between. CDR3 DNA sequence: TGTGCCAGCAGCTTAGAAGGCGGTTTTCAAGAGACCCAGTACTTC. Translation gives CASSLEGGFQETQYF.

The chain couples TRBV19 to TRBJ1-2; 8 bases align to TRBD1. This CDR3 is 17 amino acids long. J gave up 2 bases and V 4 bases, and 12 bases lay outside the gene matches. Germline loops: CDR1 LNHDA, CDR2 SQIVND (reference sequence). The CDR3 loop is CASSKERDRTVNYGYTF. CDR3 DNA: TGTGCCAGTAGTAAGGAGAGGGACAGGACTGTGAACTATGGCTACACCTTC. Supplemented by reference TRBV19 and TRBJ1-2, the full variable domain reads DGGITQSPKYLFRKEGQNVTLSCEQNLNHDAMYWYRQDPGQGLRLIYYSQIVNDFQKGDIAEGYSVSREKKESFPLTVTSAQKNPTAFYLCASSKERDRTVNYGYTFGSGTRLTVV.

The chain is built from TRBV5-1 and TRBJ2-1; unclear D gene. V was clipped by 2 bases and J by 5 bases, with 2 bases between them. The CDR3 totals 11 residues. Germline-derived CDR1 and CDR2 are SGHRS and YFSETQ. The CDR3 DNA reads TGCGCCAGCAGCTTCGACAATGAGCAGTTCTTC. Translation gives CASSFDNEQFF.

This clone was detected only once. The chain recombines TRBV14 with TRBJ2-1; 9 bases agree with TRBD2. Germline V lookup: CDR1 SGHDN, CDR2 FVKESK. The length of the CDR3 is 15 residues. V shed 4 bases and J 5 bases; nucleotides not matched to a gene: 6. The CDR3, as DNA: TGTGCCAGCAGCCCCAAAGCGGGGGGAAACAATGAGCAGTTCTTC. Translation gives CASSPKAGGNNEQFF.

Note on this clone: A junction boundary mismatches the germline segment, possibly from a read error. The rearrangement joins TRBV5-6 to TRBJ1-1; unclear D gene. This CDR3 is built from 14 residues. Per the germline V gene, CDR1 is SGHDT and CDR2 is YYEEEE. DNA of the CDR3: TGTGCCAGCAGCTTCAACCGCTTGAACACTAAAGCTTTCTTT. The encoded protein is CASSFNRLNTKAFF.

Written as DNA, the CDR3 is TGTGCCAGCTCACCACTCGGGGACTATGGCTACACCTTC. Its translation is CASSPLGDYGYTF. The chain recombines TRBV18 with TRBJ1-2; D remains ambiguous. V was cut by 1 base and J by 3 bases, with 6 bases left in between. The CDR3 loop spans 13 amino acids. CDR1 KGHSH and CDR2 LQKENI come from the germline V gene.

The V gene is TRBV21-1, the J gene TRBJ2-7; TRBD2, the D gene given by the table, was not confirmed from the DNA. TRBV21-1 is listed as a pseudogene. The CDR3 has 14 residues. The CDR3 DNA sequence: TGTGCCAGCAGCAAAGTGGGGGGAGTAGGCGAGCAGTACTTC. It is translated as CASSKVGGVGEQYF.

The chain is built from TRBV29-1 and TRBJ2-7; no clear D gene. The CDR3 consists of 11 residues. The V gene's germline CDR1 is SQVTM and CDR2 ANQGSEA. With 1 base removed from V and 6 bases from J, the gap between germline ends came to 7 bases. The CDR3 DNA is TGCAGCGTTGAAGTCCTAGGCGAGCAGTACTTC. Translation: CSVEVLGEQYF.

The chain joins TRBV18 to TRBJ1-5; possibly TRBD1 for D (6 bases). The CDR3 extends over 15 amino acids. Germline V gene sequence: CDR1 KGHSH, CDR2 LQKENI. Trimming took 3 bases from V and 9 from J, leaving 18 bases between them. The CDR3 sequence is CASSPSWGGRGPQHF. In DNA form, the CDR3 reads TGTGCCAGCTCACCTTCCTGGGGGGGGCGCGGGCCCCAGCATTTT.

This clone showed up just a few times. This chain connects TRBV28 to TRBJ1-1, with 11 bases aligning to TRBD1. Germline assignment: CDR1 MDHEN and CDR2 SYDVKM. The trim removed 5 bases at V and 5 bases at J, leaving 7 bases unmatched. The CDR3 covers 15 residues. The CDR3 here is CASSLQGTGGTEAFF. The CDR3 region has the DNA TGTGCCAGCAGTCTCCAGGGGACAGGGGGGACTGAAGCTTTCTTT.

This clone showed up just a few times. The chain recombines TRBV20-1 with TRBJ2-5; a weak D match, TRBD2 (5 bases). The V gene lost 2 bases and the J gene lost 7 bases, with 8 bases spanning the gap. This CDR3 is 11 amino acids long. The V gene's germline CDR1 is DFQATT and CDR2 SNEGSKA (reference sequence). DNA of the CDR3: TGCAGTGCTAGACGGGAAGCGACCCAGTACTTC. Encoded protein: CSARREATQYF.

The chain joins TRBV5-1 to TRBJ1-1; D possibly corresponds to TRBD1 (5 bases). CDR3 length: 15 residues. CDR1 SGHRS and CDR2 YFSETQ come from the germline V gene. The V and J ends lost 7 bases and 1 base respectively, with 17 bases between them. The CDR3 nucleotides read TGCGCCAGCTCCGGTGGGGGACTGGGGAACACTGAAGCTTTCTTT. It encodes CASSGGGLGNTEAFF. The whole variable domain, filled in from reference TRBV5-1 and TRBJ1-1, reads KAGVTQTPRYLIKTRGQQVTLSCSPISGHRSVSWYQQTPGQGLQFLFEYFSETQRNKGNFPGRFSGRQFSNSRSEMNVSTLELGDSALYLCASSGGGLGNTEAFFGQGTRLTVV.

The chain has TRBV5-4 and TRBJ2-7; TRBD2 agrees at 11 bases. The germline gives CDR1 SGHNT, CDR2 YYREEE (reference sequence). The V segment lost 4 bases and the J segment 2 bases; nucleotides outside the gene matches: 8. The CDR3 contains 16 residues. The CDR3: CASSPGLAEGPYEQYF. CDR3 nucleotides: TGTGCCAGCAGCCCGGGACTAGCGGAGGGGCCCTACGAGCAGTACTTC.

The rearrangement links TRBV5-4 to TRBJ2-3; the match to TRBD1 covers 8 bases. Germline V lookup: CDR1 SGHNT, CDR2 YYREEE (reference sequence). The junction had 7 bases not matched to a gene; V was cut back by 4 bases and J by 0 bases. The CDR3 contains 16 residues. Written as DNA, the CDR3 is TGTGCCAGCAGCACCCTGACAGGGGCAAGCACAGATACGCAGTATTTT. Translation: CASSTLTGASTDTQYF. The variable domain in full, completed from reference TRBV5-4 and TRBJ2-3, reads ETGVTQSPTHLIKTRGQQVTLRCSSQSGHNTVSWYQQALGQGPQFIFQYYREEENGRGNFPPRFSGLQFPNYSSELNVNALELDDSALYLCASSTLTGASTDTQYFGPGTRLTVL.

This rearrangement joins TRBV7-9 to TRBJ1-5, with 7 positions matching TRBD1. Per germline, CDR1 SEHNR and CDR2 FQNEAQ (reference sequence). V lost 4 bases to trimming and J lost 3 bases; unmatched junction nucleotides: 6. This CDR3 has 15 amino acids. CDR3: CASSWGTGVNQPQHF. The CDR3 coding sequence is TGTGCCAGCAGCTGGGGCACAGGGGTCAATCAGCCCCAGCATTTT.

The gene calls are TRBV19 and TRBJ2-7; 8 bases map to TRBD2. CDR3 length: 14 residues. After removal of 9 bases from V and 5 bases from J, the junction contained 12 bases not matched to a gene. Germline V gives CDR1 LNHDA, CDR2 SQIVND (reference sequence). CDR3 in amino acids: CASSGEREINEQYF. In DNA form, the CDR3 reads TGTGCCAGCTCGGGGGAGCGGGAGATAAACGAGCAGTACTTC.

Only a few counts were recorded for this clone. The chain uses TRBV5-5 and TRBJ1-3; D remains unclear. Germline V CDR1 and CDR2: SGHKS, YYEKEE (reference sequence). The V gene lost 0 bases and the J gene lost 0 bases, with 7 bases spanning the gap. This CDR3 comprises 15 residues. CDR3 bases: TGTGCCAGCAGCTTGGCGACTGTCTCTGGAAACACCATATATTTT. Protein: CASSLATVSGNTIYF.

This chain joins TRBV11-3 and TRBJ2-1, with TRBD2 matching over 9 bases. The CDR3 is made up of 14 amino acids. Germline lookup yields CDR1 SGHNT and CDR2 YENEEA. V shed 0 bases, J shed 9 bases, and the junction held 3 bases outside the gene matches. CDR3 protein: CASSLETSGSEQFF. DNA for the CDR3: TGTGCCAGCAGCTTAGAGACTAGCGGTTCTGAGCAGTTCTTC. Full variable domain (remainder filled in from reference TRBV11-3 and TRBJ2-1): EAGVVQSPRYKIIEKKQPVAFWCNPISGHNTLYWYLQNLGQGPELLIRYENEEAVDDSQLPKDRFSAERLKGVDSTLKIQPAELGDSAVYLCASSLETSGSEQFFGPGTRLTVL.

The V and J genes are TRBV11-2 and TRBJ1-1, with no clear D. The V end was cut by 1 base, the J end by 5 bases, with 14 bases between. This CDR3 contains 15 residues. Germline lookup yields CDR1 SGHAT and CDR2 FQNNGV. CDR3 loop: CASSLGVAGRTEAFF. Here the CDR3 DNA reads TGTGCCAGCAGCTTAGGGGTGGCGGGAAGAACTGAAGCTTTCTTT.

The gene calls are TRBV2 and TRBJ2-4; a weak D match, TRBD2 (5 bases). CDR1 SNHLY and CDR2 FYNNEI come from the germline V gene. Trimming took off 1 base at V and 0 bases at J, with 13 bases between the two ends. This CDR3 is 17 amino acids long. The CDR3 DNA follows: TGTGCCAGCAGTGAAGGGTGGAGGCGTCTAGCCAAAAACATTCAGTACTTC. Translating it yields CASSEGWRRLAKNIQYF.

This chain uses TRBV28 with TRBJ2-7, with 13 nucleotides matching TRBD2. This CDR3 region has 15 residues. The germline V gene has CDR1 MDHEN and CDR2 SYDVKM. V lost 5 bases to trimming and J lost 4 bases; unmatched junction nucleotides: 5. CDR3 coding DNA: TGTGCCAGCAGTACCGGGACTAGCGGGACTTACGAGCAGTACTTC. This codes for CASSTGTSGTYEQYF.

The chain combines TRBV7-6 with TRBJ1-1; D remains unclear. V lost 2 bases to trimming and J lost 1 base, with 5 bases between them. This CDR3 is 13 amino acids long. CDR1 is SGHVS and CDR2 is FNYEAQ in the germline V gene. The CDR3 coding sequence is TGTGCCAGCAGCTTAAGAGGGAACACTGAAGCTTTCTTT. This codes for CASSLRGNTEAFF.

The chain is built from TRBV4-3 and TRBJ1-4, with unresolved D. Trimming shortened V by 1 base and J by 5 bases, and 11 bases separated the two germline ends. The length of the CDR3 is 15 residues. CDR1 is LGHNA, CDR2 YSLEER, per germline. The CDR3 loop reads CASSQAEDSNEKLFF. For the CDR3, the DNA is TGCGCCAGCAGCCAAGCTGAGGATTCCAATGAAAAACTGTTTTTT.

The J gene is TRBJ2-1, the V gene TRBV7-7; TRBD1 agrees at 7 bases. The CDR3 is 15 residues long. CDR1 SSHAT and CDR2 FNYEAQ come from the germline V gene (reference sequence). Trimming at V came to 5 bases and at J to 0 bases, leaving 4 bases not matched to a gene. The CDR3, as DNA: TGTGCCAGCAGCAGGGACAGAAACTCCTACAATGAGCAGTTCTTC. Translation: CASSRDRNSYNEQFF.

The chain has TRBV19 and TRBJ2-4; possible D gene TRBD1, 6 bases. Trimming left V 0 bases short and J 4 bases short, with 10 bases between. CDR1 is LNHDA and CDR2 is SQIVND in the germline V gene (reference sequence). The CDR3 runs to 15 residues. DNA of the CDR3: TGTGCCAGTAGTATAGAGGGGACAATAAAAAACATTCAGTACTTC. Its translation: CASSIEGTIKNIQYF. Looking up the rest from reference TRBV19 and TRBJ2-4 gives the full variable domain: DGGITQSPKYLFRKEGQNVTLSCEQNLNHDAMYWYRQDPGQGLRLIYYSQIVNDFQKGDIAEGYSVSREKKESFPLTVTSAQKNPTAFYLCASSIEGTIKNIQYFGAGTRLSVL.

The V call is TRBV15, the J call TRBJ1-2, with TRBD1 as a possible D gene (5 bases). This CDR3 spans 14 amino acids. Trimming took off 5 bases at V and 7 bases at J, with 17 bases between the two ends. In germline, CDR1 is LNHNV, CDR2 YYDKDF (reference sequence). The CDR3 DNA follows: TGTGCCACCAGCCGTGGAGGGACCGTGGGTGGCTACACCTTC. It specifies CATSRGGTVGGYTF.

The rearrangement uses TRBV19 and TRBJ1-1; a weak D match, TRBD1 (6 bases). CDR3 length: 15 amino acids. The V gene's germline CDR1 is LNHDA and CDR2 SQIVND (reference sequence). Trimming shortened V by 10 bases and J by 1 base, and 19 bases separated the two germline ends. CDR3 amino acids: CAITPGHTGNTEAFF. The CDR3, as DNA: TGTGCCATCACACCGGGACACACCGGGAACACTGAAGCTTTCTTT. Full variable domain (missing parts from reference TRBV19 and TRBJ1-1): DGGITQSPKYLFRKEGQNVTLSCEQNLNHDAMYWYRQDPGQGLRLIYYSQIVNDFQKGDIAEGYSVSREKKESFPLTVTSAQKNPTAFYLCAITPGHTGNTEAFFGQGTRLTVV.

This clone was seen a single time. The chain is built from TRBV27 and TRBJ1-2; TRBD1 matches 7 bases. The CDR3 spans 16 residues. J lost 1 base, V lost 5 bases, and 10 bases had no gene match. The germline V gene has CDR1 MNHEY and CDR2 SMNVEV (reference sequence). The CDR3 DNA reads TGTGCCAGCAGTACAGTTAGGACAGGCCGTAACTATGGCTACACCTTC. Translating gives CASSTVRTGRNYGYTF.

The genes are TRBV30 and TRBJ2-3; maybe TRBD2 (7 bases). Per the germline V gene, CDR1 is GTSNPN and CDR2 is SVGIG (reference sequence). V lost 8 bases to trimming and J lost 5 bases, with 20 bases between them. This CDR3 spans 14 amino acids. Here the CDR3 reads CAGGARELIDTQYF. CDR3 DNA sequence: TGTGCCGGGGGGGCGCGGGAGCTTATAGATACGCAGTATTTT. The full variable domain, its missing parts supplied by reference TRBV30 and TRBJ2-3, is SQTIHQWPATLVQPVGSPLSLECTVEGTSNPNLYWYRQAAGRGLQLLFYSVGIGQISSEVPQNLSASRPQDRQFILSSKKLLLSDSGFYLCAGGARELIDTQYFGPGTRLTVL.